This TCR beta chain came from a study of blood T cell repertoires in COVID-19. Study in general: Whether acute or convalescent, the COVID-19 samples came from the United States, Italy and Spain. PBMCs, B-cell-depleted T cells, or T cells were the source of the cDNA or gDNA that made up the material.

As processed by the authors: Estimates of nucleated cell counts were drawn from the amplification of reference gene primers. The data were produced by immunoSEQ multiplex PCR, yet TCRdb's version contains in-frame clones alone and is incomplete. V, J and clone size reflect that table, while D and trimming were determined from the DNA. This table has about 160,000 clones, roughly 84% appearing once. Germline V gene sequence: CDR1 ENHRY, CDR2 SYGVKD. V was pared by 4 bases and J by 4 bases, with 0 bases of the junction left unmatched. This CDR3 has 13 amino acids. The source is an elderly woman with active or convalescent COVID-19. The J gene is TRBJ1-2, the V gene TRBV10-3, with TRBD1 identical over 10 bases. Specimen: peripheral blood. CDR3 bases: TGTGCCATCAGTGGGGACAGGGGCTATGGCTACACCTTC. It encodes CAISGDRGYGYTF.